These T cell receptor beta chains were read from a single sample in a study of control samples from healthy donors and cancer patients. The protocol was immunoSEQ multiplex PCR, while the TCRdb copy is restricted to in-frame clones and leaves out a portion. Of about 140,000 clones detected, 75% to 95% appear once; the ten largest clones hold roughly 3.2%. The sequencing input was blood. The receptors come from a man younger than 40 in good health. Each CDR3 is given with its conserved first and last residue. Each record gives: CDR3 DNA, CDR3 protein, clone size, D gene, V gene, J gene. The D gene is left open where the match is weak. Size is omitted from some rows. Given values are once, few, many or a class for expanded clones.

CDR3nt: TGTGCCAGCAGCGGGCACAGTTACTATGGCTACACCTTC
CDR3aa: CASSGHSYYGYTF
abundance: -
d_gene: -
v_gene: TRBV9
j_gene: TRBJ1-2

CDR3nt: TGTGCCAGTAGCCCTAGCGGGGGGCTAACAGATACGCAGTATTTT
CDR3aa: CASSPSGGLTDTQYF
abundance: once
d_gene: TRBD2
v_gene: TRBV19
j_gene: TRBJ2-3

CDR3nt: TGTGCCAGCAGCTTAGGGCAGACCTCCTACAATGAGCAGTTCTTC
CDR3aa: CASSLGQTSYNEQFF
abundance: once
d_gene: -
v_gene: TRBV11-2
j_gene: TRBJ2-1

CDR3nt: TGTGCCAGCAGTTTAAACCGACAAGAAGCACCCCTCCACTTT
CDR3aa: CASSLNRQEAPLHF
abundance: -
d_gene: -
v_gene: TRBV28
j_gene: TRBJ1-6

CDR3nt: TGCGCCAGCAGCTTGGGGACACCCCAAGATCAGCCCCAGCATTTT
CDR3aa: CASSLGTPQDQPQHF
abundance: -
d_gene: -
v_gene: TRBV5-1
j_gene: TRBJ1-5

CDR3nt: TGCGCCAGCAGCCCCCGACAGAGGGGCACTGAAGCTTTCTTT
CDR3aa: CASSPRQRGTEAFF
abundance: -
d_gene: -
v_gene: TRBV5-1
j_gene: TRBJ1-1

CDR3nt: TGTGCCAGCAGTACGGGGGAGAGAGGCTACACCTTC
CDR3aa: CASSTGERGYTF
abundance: -
d_gene: -
v_gene: TRBV6-1
j_gene: TRBJ1-2

CDR3nt: TGTGCCAGCAGCTTAGTAACCAGGGAAGGCTACACCTTC
CDR3aa: CASSLVTREGYTF
abundance: -
d_gene: -
v_gene: TRBV7-9
j_gene: TRBJ1-2

CDR3nt: TGCGCCAGCAGTGAGATCGACCGGGGGGGCCGGGAGACCCAGTACTTC
CDR3aa: CASSEIDRGGRETQYF
abundance: -
d_gene: TRBD2
v_gene: TRBV10-2
j_gene: TRBJ2-5

CDR3nt: TGCAGCGTTTTGGACAGGGCCAATGAGCAGTTCTTC
CDR3aa: CSVLDRANEQFF
abundance: -
d_gene: TRBD1
v_gene: TRBV29-1
j_gene: TRBJ2-1

CDR3nt: TGTGCCAGCAGTTTCACGGTTGACTACGAGCAGTACTTC
CDR3aa: CASSFTVDYEQYF
abundance: -
d_gene: -
v_gene: TRBV27
j_gene: TRBJ2-7

CDR3nt: TGTGCCAGCAGCCTTCTCTCGACGGGGGGAGAATACGAGCAGTACTTC
CDR3aa: CASSLLSTGGEYEQYF
abundance: once
d_gene: TRBD2
v_gene: TRBV4-2
j_gene: TRBJ2-7

CDR3nt: TGTGCCAGCAGCTTACTGGAGTTAGCCCTGAACACTGAAGCTTTCTTT
CDR3aa: CASSLLELALNTEAFF
abundance: -
d_gene: -
v_gene: TRBV7-9
j_gene: TRBJ1-1

CDR3nt: TGCGCCAGCAGTTACTCAACTAACTATGGCTACACCTTC
CDR3aa: CASSYSTNYGYTF
abundance: -
d_gene: -
v_gene: TRBV6-5
j_gene: TRBJ1-2

CDR3nt: TGCAGCGTTGAAGGAAGGCCGAGCTCTGGGGCCAACGTCCTGACTTTC
CDR3aa: CSVEGRPSSGANVLTF
abundance: -
d_gene: -
v_gene: TRBV29-1
j_gene: TRBJ2-6

CDR3nt: TGTGCCAGCAGTGAACAGACCCACGCCAATGAAAAACTGTTTTTT
CDR3aa: CASSEQTHANEKLFF
abundance: -
d_gene: -
v_gene: TRBV2
j_gene: TRBJ1-4

CDR3nt: TGTGCCATCAGTGAGGGACGGACAGGGGGCAGCGAGCAGTACTTC
CDR3aa: CAISEGRTGGSEQYF
abundance: -
d_gene: TRBD1
v_gene: TRBV10-3
j_gene: TRBJ2-7

CDR3nt: TGTGCCAGCAGTTTAGGGCTAGCGGGGGGGCTAACAGATACGCAGTATTTT
CDR3aa: CASSLGLAGGLTDTQYF
abundance: few
d_gene: TRBD2
v_gene: TRBV27
j_gene: TRBJ2-3

CDR3nt: TGTGCCAGCAGTGAAGGAATTATGAACACTGAAGCTTTCTTT
CDR3aa: CASSEGIMNTEAFF
abundance: -
d_gene: -
v_gene: TRBV6-1
j_gene: TRBJ1-1

CDR3nt: TGTGCCAGCAGCCCAGGGGGGACCTATGGCTACACCTTC
CDR3aa: CASSPGGTYGYTF
abundance: -
d_gene: TRBD1
v_gene: TRBV6-4
j_gene: TRBJ1-2

CDR3nt: TGTGCCTGGGATCAAGGCACTGAAGCTTTCTTT
CDR3aa: CAWDQGTEAFF
abundance: -
d_gene: -
v_gene: TRBV30
j_gene: TRBJ1-1

CDR3nt: TGTGCCAGCAGCTACAGGGTTGAGACCCAGTACTTC
CDR3aa: CASSYRVETQYF
abundance: -
d_gene: -
v_gene: TRBV5-6
j_gene: TRBJ2-5

CDR3nt: TGTGCCAGCACCTCCTCCTTGGGGCTTGGCTACACCTTC
CDR3aa: CASTSSLGLGYTF
abundance: -
d_gene: -
v_gene: TRBV27
j_gene: TRBJ1-2

CDR3nt: TGTGCCAGCAGTGAAACTACCGCAGGAGCCACTAACTATGGCTACACCTTC
CDR3aa: CASSETTAGATNYGYTF
abundance: -
d_gene: -
v_gene: TRBV27
j_gene: TRBJ1-2

CDR3nt: TGTGCCTGGAGTGTAATGGAAACCCTAATGAACACTGAAGCTTTCTTT
CDR3aa: CAWSVMETLMNTEAFF
abundance: -
d_gene: -
v_gene: TRBV30
j_gene: TRBJ1-1

CDR3nt: TGTGCCAGCAGCGAGGGACAGATGAACACTGAAGCTTTCTTT
CDR3aa: CASSEGQMNTEAFF
abundance: -
d_gene: TRBD1
v_gene: TRBV7-9
j_gene: TRBJ1-1

CDR3nt: TGTGCCAGCAGCTTGGGCTTGACAGGGGGCATTGATTCACCCCTCCACTTT
CDR3aa: CASSLGLTGGIDSPLHF
abundance: -
d_gene: TRBD1
v_gene: TRBV5-8
j_gene: TRBJ1-6

CDR3nt: TGCGCCAGCAGCTTGCAGGCTTCTTCAACTGAGCAGTTCTTC
CDR3aa: CASSLQASSTEQFF
abundance: -
d_gene: -
v_gene: TRBV5-1
j_gene: TRBJ2-1

CDR3nt: TGTGCCCTCCAAAACGTGGTCCGTTCGGATTCACCCCTCCACTTT
CDR3aa: CALQNVVRSDSPLHF
abundance: -
d_gene: -
v_gene: TRBV30
j_gene: TRBJ1-6

CDR3nt: TGTGCCAGCAGTTCACGGGTTTATAGCAATCAGCCCCAGCATTTT
CDR3aa: CASSSRVYSNQPQHF
abundance: -
d_gene: -
v_gene: TRBV28
j_gene: TRBJ1-5

CDR3nt: TGTGCCAGCAGTTCCCCTGACAGGGTCACTGAAGCTTTCTTT
CDR3aa: CASSSPDRVTEAFF
abundance: few
d_gene: TRBD1
v_gene: TRBV28
j_gene: TRBJ1-1

CDR3nt: TGTGCCAGCTCGCGGGGCGCGCCTACCTACGAGCAGTACTTC
CDR3aa: CASSRGAPTYEQYF
abundance: -
d_gene: -
v_gene: TRBV28
j_gene: TRBJ2-7

CDR3nt: TGTGCCAGCAGTTTATCGTCTAGCGGGGGCCTTACAGATACGCAGTATTTT
CDR3aa: CASSLSSSGGLTDTQYF
abundance: few
d_gene: TRBD2
v_gene: TRBV27
j_gene: TRBJ2-3

CDR3nt: TGTGCCAGCAGCCCGGGACAGTATGGCTACACCTTC
CDR3aa: CASSPGQYGYTF
abundance: -
d_gene: TRBD1
v_gene: TRBV7-9
j_gene: TRBJ1-2

CDR3nt: TGTGCCAGCAGTGAAGCTGGAAACACCATATATTTT
CDR3aa: CASSEAGNTIYF
abundance: -
d_gene: -
v_gene: TRBV2
j_gene: TRBJ1-3

CDR3nt: TGTGCCAGCAGTAGTAGCGGGGCCACCTACGAGCAGTACTTC
CDR3aa: CASSSSGATYEQYF
abundance: few
d_gene: TRBD2
v_gene: TRBV6-6
j_gene: TRBJ2-7

CDR3nt: TGTGCCAGCAGTTTTGGCCACAGAACTGAAGCTTTCTTT
CDR3aa: CASSFGHRTEAFF
abundance: -
d_gene: -
v_gene: TRBV6-5
j_gene: TRBJ1-1

CDR3nt: TGTGCCAGCAGCCCTGGGACTTTCCGCACAGATACGCAGTATTTT
CDR3aa: CASSPGTFRTDTQYF
abundance: -
d_gene: -
v_gene: TRBV7-2
j_gene: TRBJ2-3

CDR3nt: TGTGCCAGCAGCTTCGACGGGCAGGGCGTTAATAATTCACCCCTCCACTTT
CDR3aa: CASSFDGQGVNNSPLHF
abundance: -
d_gene: -
v_gene: TRBV28
j_gene: TRBJ1-6

CDR3nt: TGTGCCAGCAGCTTAGACGGGACAGGGTATGGCTACACCTTC
CDR3aa: CASSLDGTGYGYTF
abundance: -
d_gene: TRBD1
v_gene: TRBV7-3
j_gene: TRBJ1-2

CDR3nt: TGTGCCAGCAGTTACTCGATTAGAAGTAGCAATCAGCCCCAGCATTTT
CDR3aa: CASSYSIRSSNQPQHF
abundance: -
d_gene: -
v_gene: TRBV6-6
j_gene: TRBJ1-5

CDR3nt: TGTGCCAGCAGCCAAGATATGAAGCAAGAAAAACTGTTTTTT
CDR3aa: CASSQDMKQEKLFF
abundance: -
d_gene: -
v_gene: TRBV14
j_gene: TRBJ1-4

CDR3nt: TGTGCCAGCAGCGTAGGCTCTGGAAACACCATATATTTT
CDR3aa: CASSVGSGNTIYF
abundance: -
d_gene: -
v_gene: TRBV9
j_gene: TRBJ1-3

CDR3nt: TGTGCCAGCGAAGGGGTGAGCACCGGGGAGCTGTTTTTT
CDR3aa: CASEGVSTGELFF
abundance: once
d_gene: -
v_gene: TRBV27
j_gene: TRBJ2-2

CDR3nt: TGTGCCACCAGTGGCGGGGCGGCCTACGAGCAGTACTTC
CDR3aa: CATSGGAAYEQYF
abundance: -
d_gene: -
v_gene: TRBV24-1
j_gene: TRBJ2-7

CDR3nt: TGTGCCAGCAGTTACTCGTCGAGTCAGCCTTACACCTTC
CDR3aa: CASSYSSSQPYTF
abundance: -
d_gene: -
v_gene: TRBV6-5
j_gene: TRBJ1-2

CDR3nt: TGTGCCAGCAGGACAGGGAGCAATCAGCCCCAGCATTTT
CDR3aa: CASRTGSNQPQHF
abundance: -
d_gene: TRBD1
v_gene: TRBV2
j_gene: TRBJ1-5

CDR3nt: TGCAGCGTTGAAGGAGGCAGGGGGCCCCAAGCTTTCTTT
CDR3aa: CSVEGGRGPQAFF
abundance: -
d_gene: TRBD1
v_gene: TRBV29-1
j_gene: TRBJ1-1

CDR3nt: TGCGCCAGCAGCCCGATACCGGGAACCAGTGGAATTTATGGCTACACCTTC
CDR3aa: CASSPIPGTSGIYGYTF
abundance: once
d_gene: -
v_gene: TRBV5-1
j_gene: TRBJ1-2

CDR3nt: TGTGCCAGCAGTGATACAGGGGGCCCAGAGACCCAGTACTTC
CDR3aa: CASSDTGGPETQYF
abundance: -
d_gene: TRBD1
v_gene: TRBV6-1
j_gene: TRBJ2-5

CDR3nt: TGTGCCCTCGGGGGGAAGACTGAAGCTTTCTTT
CDR3aa: CALGGKTEAFF
abundance: -
d_gene: -
v_gene: TRBV28
j_gene: TRBJ1-1

CDR3nt: TGTGCCACCCCCGGGGGGAGCAATCAGCCCCAGCATTTT
CDR3aa: CATPGGSNQPQHF
abundance: -
d_gene: -
v_gene: TRBV27
j_gene: TRBJ1-5

CDR3nt: TGTGCCACGACAAGGGGGGGTTTAGACATTCAGTACTTC
CDR3aa: CATTRGGLDIQYF
abundance: -
d_gene: -
v_gene: TRBV15
j_gene: TRBJ2-4

CDR3nt: TGTGCCAACGAGGGGCTTAATGGGGAGCAGTTCTTC
CDR3aa: CANEGLNGEQFF
abundance: -
d_gene: -
v_gene: TRBV6-5
j_gene: TRBJ2-1

CDR3nt: TGTGCCAGCAAACCCGGGACTTTCTATGGCTACACCTTC
CDR3aa: CASKPGTFYGYTF
abundance: -
d_gene: -
v_gene: TRBV6-5
j_gene: TRBJ1-2